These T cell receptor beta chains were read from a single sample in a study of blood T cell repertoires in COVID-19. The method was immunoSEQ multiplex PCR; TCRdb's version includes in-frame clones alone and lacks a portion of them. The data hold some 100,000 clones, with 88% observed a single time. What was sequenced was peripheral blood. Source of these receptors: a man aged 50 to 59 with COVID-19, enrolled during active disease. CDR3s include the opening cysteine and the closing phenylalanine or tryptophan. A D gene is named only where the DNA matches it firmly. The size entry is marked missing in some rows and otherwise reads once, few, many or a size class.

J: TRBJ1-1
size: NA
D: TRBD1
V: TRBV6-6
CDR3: CASSYGGQVEAFF
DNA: TGTGCCAGCAGTTACGGGGGACAGGTTGAAGCTTTCTTT

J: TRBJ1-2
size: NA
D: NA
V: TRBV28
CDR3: CASIPVGGRSYGYTF
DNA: TGTGCCAGCATCCCGGTCGGGGGGAGGTCCTATGGCTACACCTTC

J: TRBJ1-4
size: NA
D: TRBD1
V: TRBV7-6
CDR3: CASSSTGGFSEKLFF
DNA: TGTGCCAGCAGCTCCACAGGGGGCTTCTCTGAAAAACTGTTTTTT

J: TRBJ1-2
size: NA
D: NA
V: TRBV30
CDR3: CAWSVSVNYGYTF
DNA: TGTGCCTGGAGTGTTTCTGTAAACTATGGCTACACCTTC

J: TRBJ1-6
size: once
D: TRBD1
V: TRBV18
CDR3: CASSPESLDRPNSPLHF
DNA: TGTGCCAGCTCACCCGAAAGCCTGGACAGGCCTAATTCACCCCTCCACTTT

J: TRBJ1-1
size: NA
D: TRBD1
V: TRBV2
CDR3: CASSMRQGTEAFF
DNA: TGTGCCAGCAGTATGCGACAGGGGACTGAAGCTTTCTTT

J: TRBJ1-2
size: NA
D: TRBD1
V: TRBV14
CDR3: CASSRRQGAYGYTF
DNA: TGTGCCAGCAGCCGCCGACAGGGGGCCTATGGCTACACCTTC

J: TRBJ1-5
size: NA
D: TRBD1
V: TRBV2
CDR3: CASSARQGLAQPQHF
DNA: TGTGCCAGCAGTGCTAGACAGGGACTAGCTCAGCCCCAGCATTTT

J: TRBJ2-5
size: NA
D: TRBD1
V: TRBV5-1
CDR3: CASSSRQGAGETQYF
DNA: TGCGCCAGCAGCTCCCGACAGGGGGCAGGAGAGACCCAGTACTTC

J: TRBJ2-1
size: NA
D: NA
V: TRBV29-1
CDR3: CSSIPGTHLDEQFF
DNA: TGCAGCTCTATTCCCGGGACTCATCTCGATGAGCAGTTCTTC

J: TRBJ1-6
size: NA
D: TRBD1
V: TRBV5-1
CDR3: CASRPGQEAPLHF
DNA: TGCGCCAGCAGACCGGGACAGGAGGCACCCCTCCACTTT

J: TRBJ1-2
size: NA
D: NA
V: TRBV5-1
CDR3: CASSLGWAGEDYTF
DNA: TGCGCCAGCAGCTTGGGATGGGCAGGGGAAGACTACACCTTC

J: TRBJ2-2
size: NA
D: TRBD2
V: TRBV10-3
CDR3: CAISESPTSGLTNTGELFF
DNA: TGTGCCATCAGTGAGTCCCCGACTAGCGGGTTAACGAACACCGGGGAGCTGTTTTTT

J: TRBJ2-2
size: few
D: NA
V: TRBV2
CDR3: CASRVGQNTGELFF
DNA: TGTGCCAGCAGGGTGGGACAGAACACCGGGGAGCTGTTTTTT

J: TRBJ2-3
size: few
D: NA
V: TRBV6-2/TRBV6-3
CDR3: CASSSLRRSGTDTQYF
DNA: TGTGCCAGCAGCTCCCTGAGGCGTTCCGGTACAGATACGCAGTATTTT

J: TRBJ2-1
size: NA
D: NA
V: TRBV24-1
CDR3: CATSDSGYNEQFF
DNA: TGTGCCACCAGTGACTCAGGTTACAATGAGCAGTTCTTC

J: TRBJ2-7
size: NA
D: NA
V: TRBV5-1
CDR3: CASSLGPTRLIHEQYF
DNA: TGCGCCAGCAGCTTGGGGCCGACAAGGCTTATACACGAGCAGTACTTC

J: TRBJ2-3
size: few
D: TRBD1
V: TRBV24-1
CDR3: CATSDVGQIGGWRSDTQYF
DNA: TGTGCCACCAGTGATGTGGGACAGATTGGGGGTTGGAGGTCAGATACGCAGTATTTT

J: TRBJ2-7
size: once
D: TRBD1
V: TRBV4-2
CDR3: CASSQVTGVYEQYF
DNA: TGTGCCAGCAGCCAAGTGACAGGGGTCTACGAGCAGTACTTC

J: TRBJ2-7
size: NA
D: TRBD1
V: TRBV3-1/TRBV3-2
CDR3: CASSQTLRDRTHF
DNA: TGTGCCAGCAGCCAAACTCTCCGGGACAGGACTCACTTC

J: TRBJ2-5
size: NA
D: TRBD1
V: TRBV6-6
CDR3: CASRRDRVIFRETQYF
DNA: TGTGCCAGCAGGAGGGACAGGGTGATTTTTAGAGAGACCCAGTACTTC

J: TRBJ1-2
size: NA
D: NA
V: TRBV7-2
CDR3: CASSLAFHSVNYGYTF
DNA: TGTGCCAGCAGCTTAGCGTTCCATTCGGTCAACTATGGCTACACCTTC

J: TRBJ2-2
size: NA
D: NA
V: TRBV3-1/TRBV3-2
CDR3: CASSQGARGANTGELFF
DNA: TGTGCCAGCAGCCAAGGGGCGCGGGGTGCGAACACCGGGGAGCTGTTTTTT

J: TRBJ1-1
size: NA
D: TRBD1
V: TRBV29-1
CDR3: CSARDRNTEAFF
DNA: TGCAGCGCCCGGGACAGGAACACTGAAGCTTTCTTT

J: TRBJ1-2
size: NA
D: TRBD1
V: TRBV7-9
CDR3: CASSLTGGLYGYTF
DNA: TGTGCCAGCAGCTTAACAGGGGGCCTCTATGGCTACACCTTC

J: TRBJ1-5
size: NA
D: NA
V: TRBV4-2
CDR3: CASSQQPGGAINQPQHF
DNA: TGTGCCAGCAGCCAACAGCCCGGGGGGGCCATCAATCAGCCCCAGCATTTT

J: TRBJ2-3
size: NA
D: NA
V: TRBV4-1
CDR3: CASSQDWTRTTDTQYF
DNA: TGCGCCAGCAGCCAAGATTGGACACGGACCACAGATACGCAGTATTTT

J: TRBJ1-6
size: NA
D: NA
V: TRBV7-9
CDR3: CASSPAGGGSPLHF
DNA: TGTGCCAGCAGCCCGGCGGGGGGCGGTTCACCCCTCCACTTT

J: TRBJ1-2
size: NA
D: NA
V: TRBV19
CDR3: CASSAGFYGYTF
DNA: TGTGCCAGTAGCGCAGGCTTCTATGGCTACACCTTC

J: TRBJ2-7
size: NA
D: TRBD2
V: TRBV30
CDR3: CAWSAGLAGGLYEQYF
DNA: TGTGCCTGGAGTGCCGGACTAGCGGGGGGCCTCTACGAGCAGTACTTC

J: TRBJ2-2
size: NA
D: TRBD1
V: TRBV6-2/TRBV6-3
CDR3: CASSPRGLNTGELFF
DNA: TGTGCCAGCAGCCCCAGGGGGCTGAACACCGGGGAGCTGTTTTTT